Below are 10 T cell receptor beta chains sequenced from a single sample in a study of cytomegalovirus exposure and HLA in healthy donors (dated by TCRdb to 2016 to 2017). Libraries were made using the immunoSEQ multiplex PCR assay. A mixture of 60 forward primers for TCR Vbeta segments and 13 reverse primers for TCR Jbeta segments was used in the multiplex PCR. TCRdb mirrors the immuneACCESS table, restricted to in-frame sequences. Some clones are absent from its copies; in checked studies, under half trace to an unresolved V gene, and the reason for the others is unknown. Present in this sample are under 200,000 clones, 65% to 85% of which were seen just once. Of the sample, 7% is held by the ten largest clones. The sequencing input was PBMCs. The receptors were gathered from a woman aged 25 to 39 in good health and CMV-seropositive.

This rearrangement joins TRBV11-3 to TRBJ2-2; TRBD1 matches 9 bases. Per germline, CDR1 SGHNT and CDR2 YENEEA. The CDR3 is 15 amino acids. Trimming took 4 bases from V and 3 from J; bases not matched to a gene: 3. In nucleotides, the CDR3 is TGTGCCAGCAGCTCGTGGACAGGGGACACCGGGGAGCTGTTTTTT. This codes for CASSSWTGDTGELFF.

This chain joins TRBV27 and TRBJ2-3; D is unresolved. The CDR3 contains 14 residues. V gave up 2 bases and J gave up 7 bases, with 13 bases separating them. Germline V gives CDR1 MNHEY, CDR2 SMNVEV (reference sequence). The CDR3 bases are TGTGCCAGCAGTTTACGTGACATCTCAAATACGCAGTATTTT. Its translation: CASSLRDISNTQYF.

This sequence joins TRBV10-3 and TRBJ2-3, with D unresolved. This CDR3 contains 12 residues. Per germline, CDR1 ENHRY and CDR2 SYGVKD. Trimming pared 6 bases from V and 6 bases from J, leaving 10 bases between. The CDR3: CAISLERDTQYF. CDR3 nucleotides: TGTGCCATCAGCCTGGAGAGGGATACGCAGTATTTT.

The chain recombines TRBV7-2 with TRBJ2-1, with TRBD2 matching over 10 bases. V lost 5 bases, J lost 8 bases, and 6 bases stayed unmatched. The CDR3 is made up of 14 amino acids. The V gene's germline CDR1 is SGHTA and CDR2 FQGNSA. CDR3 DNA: TGTGCCAGCAGCATGACTAGCGGGTCAGATGAGCAGTTCTTC. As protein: CASSMTSGSDEQFF.

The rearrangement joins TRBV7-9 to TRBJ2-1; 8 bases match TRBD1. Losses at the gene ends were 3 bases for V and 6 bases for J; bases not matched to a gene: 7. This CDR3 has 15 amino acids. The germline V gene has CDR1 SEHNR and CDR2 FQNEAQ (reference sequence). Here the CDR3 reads CASSLRTGFSNEQFF. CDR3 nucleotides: TGTGCCAGCAGCTTGCGGACAGGGTTTTCCAATGAGCAGTTCTTC.

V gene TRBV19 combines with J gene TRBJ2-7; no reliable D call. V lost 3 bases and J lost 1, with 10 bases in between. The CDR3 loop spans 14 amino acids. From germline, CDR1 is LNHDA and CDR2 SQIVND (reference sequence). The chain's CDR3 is CASSIVGGSYEQYF. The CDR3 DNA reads TGTGCCAGTAGTATTGTAGGCGGATCCTACGAGCAGTACTTC.

The CDR3 region is CASSQAPWPDTEAFF. CDR3 sequence (DNA): TGCGCCAGCAGCCAAGCCCCCTGGCCCGACACTGAAGCTTTCTTT. The chain uses TRBV4-3 and TRBJ1-1; D is unresolved. This CDR3 has 15 amino acids. V gave up 1 base and J gave up 3 bases, with 12 bases separating them. Germline CDR1 is LGHNA and CDR2 is YSLEER.

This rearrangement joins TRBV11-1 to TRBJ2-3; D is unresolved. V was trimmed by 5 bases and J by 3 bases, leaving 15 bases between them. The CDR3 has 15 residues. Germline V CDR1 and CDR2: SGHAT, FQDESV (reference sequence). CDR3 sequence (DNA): TGTGCCAGCAGCAATTTAGATGGCAGGACAGATACGCAGTATTTT. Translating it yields CASSNLDGRTDTQYF.

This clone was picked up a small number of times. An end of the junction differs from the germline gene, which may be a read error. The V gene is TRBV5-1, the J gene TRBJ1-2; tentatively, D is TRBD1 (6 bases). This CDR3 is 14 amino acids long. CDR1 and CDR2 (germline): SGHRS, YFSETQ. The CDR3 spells CASSYPGVAYGYTF. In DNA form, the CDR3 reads TGTGCCAGCAGCTACCCAGGGGTCGCTTATGGCTACACCTTC.

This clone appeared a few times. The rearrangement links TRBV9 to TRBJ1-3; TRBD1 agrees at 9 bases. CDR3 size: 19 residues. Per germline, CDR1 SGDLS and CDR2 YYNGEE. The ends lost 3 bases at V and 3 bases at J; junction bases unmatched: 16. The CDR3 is CASSEPRDREFTYGNTIYF. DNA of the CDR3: TGTGCCAGCAGCGAGCCCCGGGACAGGGAGTTTACATATGGAAACACCATATATTTT.